This passage covers 15 T cell receptor beta chains from one sample sequenced in a study of T cells in Graves' hyperthyroidism and ophthalmopathy. Amplified TCR beta CDR3 regions came from RNA transcripts. Carried out on the TCR CDR3, a first-round RT-PCR used the HTBI primer set. TCRdb re-called the multiplex PCR reads with MiXCR, one entry per CDR3 protein. Of over 500,000 distinct CDR3 sequences in the sample, roughly 17% are singletons; the top ten hold roughly 18%. The material sequenced was blood. The origin of the receptors is a woman in her late teens or twenties with Graves' ophthalmopathy.

This chain's CDR3 is CAIREGSYNSPLHF. In DNA, the CDR3 is TGTGCCATCAGGGAAGGCTCCTATAATTCACCCCTCCACTTT. The V call is TRBV10-3, the J call TRBJ1-6; D remains ambiguous. Trimming pared 6 bases from V and 0 bases from J, leaving 6 bases between. CDR1 and CDR2 from the germline V gene are ENHRY and SYGVKD. The CDR3 is 14 amino acids.

The chain uses TRBV24-1 and TRBJ1-5, with D unresolved. This CDR3 spans 14 amino acids. V dropped 3 bases and J dropped 4 bases, with 9 bases sitting between them. Germline V gene lookup returns CDR1 KGHDR and CDR2 SFDVKD. The CDR3 nucleotides read TGTGCCACCAGTGATCTTAGGTCGAATCAGCCCCAGCATTTT. This sequence encodes CATSDLRSNQPQHF.

Ten or more counts support this clonotype. The gene calls are TRBV10-3 and TRBJ2-3, with D perhaps assigned TRBD1 or TRBD2 (6 bases each). Germline V lookup: CDR1 ENHRY, CDR2 SYGVKD. Trimming removed 1 base at V and 3 bases at J, with 17 bases between. This CDR3 spans 17 amino acids. CDR3 region: CAISEFTGERGTDTQYF. The DNA of the CDR3 is TGTGCCATCAGTGAGTTCACGGGAGAGAGGGGGACAGATACGCAGTATTTT.

Points on this clonotype: A single base separates this from a much larger clone, so it may be a read error. The CDR3 sequence is CASSFALVGNEQFF. CDR3 nucleotide sequence: TGTGCCAGCAGCTTCGCCTTAGTGGGCAATGAGCAGTTCTTC. The genes are TRBV7-2 and TRBJ2-1; no clear D gene. Looked up from germline, CDR1 is SGHTA and CDR2 is FQGNSA. V was pared by 3 bases and J by 6 bases, with 12 bases between. This CDR3 is 14 amino acids long. The variable domain in full, with the rest retrieved from reference TRBV7-2 and TRBJ2-1, is GAGVSQSPSNKVTEKGKDVELRCDPISGHTALYWYRQSLGQGLEFLIYFQGNSAPDKSGLPSDRFSAERTGGSVSTLTIQRTQQEDSAVYLCASSFALVGNEQFFGPGTRLTVL.

This clonotype was detected many times. The V and J genes are TRBV2 and TRBJ1-5; possible D gene TRBD1, 6 bases. Germline V lookup: CDR1 SNHLY, CDR2 FYNNEI. V lost 7 bases and J lost 1, with 14 bases in between. The CDR3 runs to 15 residues. The CDR3 DNA sequence: TGTGCCAGCACTAAAGGGGGGGCAAGCAATCAGCCCCAGCATTTT. Protein: CASTKGGASNQPQHF.

This clonotype occurred a few times. The J gene is TRBJ2-7, the V gene TRBV20-1; D tentatively fits TRBD1 or TRBD2 (5 bases each). The CDR3 runs to 13 residues. V lost 3 bases to trimming and J lost 6 bases, with 15 bases between them. Germline V gene data show CDR1 as DFQATT and CDR2 as SNEGSKA (reference sequence). The CDR3 DNA sequence: TGCAGTGCTAGGGGGACGGGGAATGCCGAGCAGTACTTC. Protein product: CSARGTGNAEQYF.

The V call is TRBV14, the J call TRBJ2-1, with no clear D. CDR1 and CDR2 (germline): SGHDN, FVKESK. The germline V and J ends were trimmed by 4 bases and 4 bases, with 8 bases remaining between them. The CDR3 covers 13 residues. The CDR3, as DNA: TGTGCCAGCAGCCGAGCCGTTTACAATGAGCAGTTCTTC. Protein: CASSRAVYNEQFF. Full variable domain (missing parts from reference TRBV14 and TRBJ2-1): EAGVTQFPSHSVIEKGQTVTLRCDPISGHDNLYWYRRVMGKEIKFLLHFVKESKQDESGMPNNRFLAERTGGTYSTLKVQPAELEDSGVYFCASSRAVYNEQFFGPGTRLTVL.

On this clonotype: This clone may be a read error of a much larger clone one base away. The J gene is TRBJ2-7, the V gene TRBV12-3 or TRBV12-4; D gene uncertain. Trimming removed 4 bases from V and 4 bases from J, with 8 bases in between. This CDR3 comprises 12 residues. The CDR3 coding sequence is TGTGCCAGCAGTTACCACGGTTACGAGCAGTACTTC. Protein: CASSYHGYEQYF.

This clonotype was seen many times. J is TRBJ2-1 and V is TRBV30; possibly TRBD1 for D (5 bases). CDR3 length: 14 amino acids. Germline values: CDR1 GTSNPN, CDR2 SVGIG (reference sequence). V was clipped by 4 bases and J by 4 bases, with 14 bases between them. CDR3 coding DNA: TGTGCCTGGAATCAAGGGGATTTTTACAATGAGCAGTTCTTC. This gives the protein CAWNQGDFYNEQFF. Supplemented by reference TRBV30 and TRBJ2-1, the full variable domain reads SQTIHQWPATLVQPVGSPLSLECTVEGTSNPNLYWYRQAAGRGLQLLFYSVGIGQISSEVPQNLSASRPQDRQFILSSKKLLLSDSGFYLCAWNQGDFYNEQFFGPGTRLTVL.

This clonotype was seen ten or more times. This chain connects TRBV11-2 to TRBJ2-7, with D perhaps TRBD1 (5 bases). This CDR3 is built from 15 residues. CDR1 is SGHAT and CDR2 is FQNNGV in the germline V gene. V lost 3 bases to trimming and J lost 0 bases, with 12 bases between them. This chain's CDR3 is CASSFSQDISYEQYF. For the CDR3, the DNA is TGTGCCAGCAGCTTCTCACAGGATATCTCCTACGAGCAGTACTTC.

Many counts were recorded for this clonotype. The chain recombines TRBV7-9 with TRBJ1-1, with TRBD1 as a possible D gene (6 bases). The V end was cut by 5 bases, the J end by 0 bases, with 16 bases between. The CDR3 has 16 amino acids. Germline CDR1 and CDR2: SEHNR and FQNEAQ (reference sequence). The CDR3 DNA reads TGTGCCAGCAGCCCGCAGGGGTCGCCAATGAACACTGAAGCTTTCTTT. Protein product: CASSPQGSPMNTEAFF.

This clonotype was counted only a few times. The V gene is TRBV19, the J gene TRBJ1-4; D gene unclear. The V gene lost 5 bases and the J gene lost 4 bases, with 11 bases spanning the gap. The CDR3 extends over 14 amino acids. Germline values: CDR1 LNHDA, CDR2 SQIVND (reference sequence). The CDR3 DNA follows: TGTGCCAGTAGTCGGACCGATGTTAATGAAAAACTGTTTTTT. Translated: CASSRTDVNEKLFF. Full variable domain (missing parts from reference TRBV19 and TRBJ1-4): DGGITQSPKYLFRKEGQNVTLSCEQNLNHDAMYWYRQDPGQGLRLIYYSQIVNDFQKGDIAEGYSVSREKKESFPLTVTSAQKNPTAFYLCASSRTDVNEKLFFGSGTQLSVL.

V usage is TRBV6-5 and J usage is TRBJ2-5; D gene unclear. The CDR3 covers 15 residues. The V and J ends lost 2 bases and 2 bases respectively, with 12 bases between them. CDR1 is MNHEY and CDR2 is SVGAGI in the germline V gene. The DNA of the CDR3 is TGTGCCAGCAGTTACACGTCTACCCGGCAAGAGACCCAGTACTTC. It translates to CASSYTSTRQETQYF.

This clonotype was picked up a small number of times. J is TRBJ2-5 and V is TRBV28; D gene ambiguous. The CDR3 covers 11 residues. Germline assignment: CDR1 MDHEN and CDR2 SYDVKM. Trimming took 7 bases from V and 5 from J, leaving 8 bases between them. In DNA form, the CDR3 reads TGTGCCAGCACTGGAGCGGAGACCCAGTACTTC. Encoded protein: CASTGAETQYF.

This clonotype was seen at least ten times. The genes are TRBV6-1 and TRBJ1-1; 9 bases agree with TRBD1. Losses at the gene ends were 5 bases for V and 6 bases for J; bases not matched to a gene: 7. Germline values: CDR1 MNHNS, CDR2 SASEGT. CDR3 length equals 14 residues. As DNA, the CDR3 is TGTGCCAGCAGTTCCGGGACAGGGTCGGCTGAAGCTTTCTTT. It yields the protein CASSSGTGSAEAFF.